These 19 T cell receptor beta chains share one sample of origin, sequenced in a study of CD8+ T cells in alopecia areata. Reverse transcription of extracted RNA yielded cDNA, which provided the sequencing template. Assay: immunoSEQ multiplex PCR; the TCRdb copy retains only in-frame clones and omits some. The table lists 120,000 or so clones, less than 50% of them singletons, with about 10% in the top ten. Sequenced sample: NKG2D-low CD8+ T cells sorted from blood. These receptors were obtained from a human donor with alopecia areata.

The chain is built from TRBV4-1 and TRBJ1-1, with unresolved D. Trimming left V 1 base short and J 1 base short, with 4 bases between. Germline V gene data show CDR1 as MGHRA and CDR2 as YSYEKL. This CDR3 comprises 13 residues. For the CDR3, the DNA is TGCGCCAGCAGCCAAGTGAGGAACACTGAAGCTTTCTTT. Protein: CASSQVRNTEAFF.

There are a few counts of this clone. The same CDR3 also results from other DNA sequences found in this sample. V is TRBV27 and J is TRBJ2-1; no reliable D call. The CDR3 sequence is 11 residues long. Germline V gene sequence: CDR1 MNHEY, CDR2 SMNVEV (reference sequence). Trimming cost V 1 base and J 7 bases, with 2 bases left between them. The CDR3 reads CASSLLNEQFF. CDR3 coding DNA: TGTGCCAGCAGTTTATTGAATGAGCAGTTCTTC.

This sequence joins TRBV29-1 and TRBJ2-1, with no clear D. Germline V gene data show CDR1 as SQVTM and CDR2 as ANQGSEA. V shed 0 bases and J shed 5 bases, with 5 bases lying between them. This CDR3 has 12 residues. The CDR3 spells CSVEESHNEQFF. Here the CDR3 DNA reads TGCAGCGTTGAAGAATCACACAATGAGCAGTTCTTC.

This chain links TRBV4-1 with TRBJ2-7, with D possibly being TRBD2 (5 bases). V was clipped by 2 bases and J by 4 bases, with 12 bases between them. Germline-derived CDR1 and CDR2 are MGHRA and YSYEKL. The CDR3 is made up of 14 amino acids. CDR3 amino acids: CASSQTRGNYEQYF. The DNA for the CDR3 is TGCGCCAGCAGCCAAACCCGGGGTAATTACGAGCAGTACTTC.

The rearrangement uses TRBV29-1 and TRBJ2-5; D unresolved. Germline CDR1 reads SQVTM; CDR2 reads ANQGSEA. The V gene lost 3 bases and the J gene lost 2 bases, with 10 bases spanning the gap. This CDR3 contains 13 residues. The CDR3, as DNA: TGCAGCGTTGACCAAGGCCCTCAAGAGACCCAGTACTTC. Protein product: CSVDQGPQETQYF.

The chain combines TRBV29-1 with TRBJ2-1, with D hard to call. Trimming cost V 8 bases and J 0 bases, with 17 bases left between them. This CDR3 spans 15 amino acids. Germline assignment: CDR1 SQVTM and CDR2 ANQGSEA. The chain's CDR3 is CSSDPTLSSYNEQFF. The CDR3 coding sequence is TGCAGCTCTGACCCCACCTTAAGCTCCTACAATGAGCAGTTCTTC.

There are a few counts of this clone. J is TRBJ1-5 and V is TRBV27, with D possibly matching TRBD1 (6 bases). The germline V gene has CDR1 MNHEY and CDR2 SMNVEV (reference sequence). The CDR3 is made up of 13 amino acids. Trimming removed 8 bases at V and 7 bases at J, with 15 bases between. CDR3 sequence reads: CASGTGSGQPQHF. The CDR3 DNA reads as TGTGCCAGCGGAACAGGGTCTGGCCAGCCCCAGCATTTT.

This sequence joins TRBV2 and TRBJ2-3; D is perhaps TRBD1 (6 bases). V shed 10 bases and J shed 6 bases, with 14 bases lying between them. The CDR3 covers 12 residues. Germline lookup yields CDR1 SNHLY and CDR2 FYNNEI. The CDR3, as DNA: TGTGCCACCCCAGGGGAGAAGGATACGCAGTATTTT. It yields the protein CATPGEKDTQYF. Full variable domain (remainder filled in from reference TRBV2 and TRBJ2-3): EPEVTQTPSHQVTQMGQEVILRCVPISNHLYFYWYRQILGQKVEFLVSFYNNEISEKSEIFDDQFSVERPDGSNFTLKIRSTKLEDSAMYFCATPGEKDTQYFGPGTRLTVL.

The CDR3, as DNA: TGTGCCAGCAGCGTAGGGCCCTCCTACGAGCAGTACTTC. This gives the protein CASSVGPSYEQYF. V and J are TRBV9 and TRBJ2-7; no definite D call. V lost 0 bases, J lost 0 bases, and 4 bases lay in between. The CDR3 extends over 13 amino acids. In germline, CDR1 is SGDLS, CDR2 YYNGEE.

This sequence joins TRBV20-1 and TRBJ2-7, with D possibly TRBD2 on 5 matching bases. With 1 base removed from V and 4 bases from J, the gap between germline ends came to 5 bases. Germline CDR1 and CDR2: DFQATT and SNEGSKA (reference sequence). The CDR3 extends over 11 amino acids. The CDR3 DNA reads TGCAGTGCTAGAGGAGGGTACGAGCAGTACTTC. Protein: CSARGGYEQYF.

In its sample, this clone was seen a few times. The chain uses TRBV29-1 and TRBJ2-7, with 9 nucleotides matching TRBD2. Germline V gene data show CDR1 as SQVTM and CDR2 as ANQGSEA. The CDR3 runs to 13 residues. After removal of 8 bases from V and 5 bases from J, the junction contained 10 bases not matched to a gene. The CDR3 nucleotides are TGCAGCACGAATAGCGGGAGTAGCGACGAGCAGTACTTC. Encoded protein: CSTNSGSSDEQYF.

The rearrangement links TRBV27 to TRBJ2-1, with 9 bases identical to TRBD1. Germline assignment: CDR1 MNHEY and CDR2 SMNVEV (reference sequence). The V gene end was trimmed by 5 bases and the J gene end by 5 bases; junction bases not matched to a gene: 7. The CDR3 spans 15 residues. CDR3 loop: CASSPGQGRNNEQFF. CDR3 DNA: TGTGCCAGCAGTCCAGGACAGGGGCGTAACAATGAGCAGTTCTTC.

The table lists this clone with a few counts. This sequence joins TRBV29-1 and TRBJ1-2, with D possibly TRBD1 on 6 matching bases. The CDR3 is 13 residues long. Trimming shortened V by 0 bases and J by 7 bases, and 12 bases separated the two germline ends. The germline V gene has CDR1 SQVTM and CDR2 ANQGSEA. In nucleotides, the CDR3 is TGCAGCGTTGAAGATCAGGGGAACGCTGGCTACACCTTC. It codes for CSVEDQGNAGYTF.

CDR3 coding DNA: TGTGCCAGCAGTCCGGGACACGACTACAATGAGCAGTTCTTC. This translates into CASSPGHDYNEQFF. V gene TRBV6-6 combines with J gene TRBJ2-1; a possible D gene is TRBD1 (6 bases). CDR3 length: 14 amino acids. Germline loops: CDR1 MNHNY, CDR2 SVGAGI (reference sequence). The V gene lost 5 bases and the J gene lost 3 bases, with 11 bases spanning the gap.

The chain combines TRBV28 with TRBJ2-3; D unclear. Between the trimmed V and J ends, which lost 5 bases and 4 bases, there was a span of 13 bases. The CDR3 covers 14 residues. Germline CDR1 and CDR2: MDHEN and SYDVKM. CDR3 coding DNA: TGTGCCAGCAGTAAACCCTCGCCCGCAGATACGCAGTATTTT. This codes for CASSKPSPADTQYF.

In this sample, this clone turned up a few times. This sequence joins TRBV29-1 and TRBJ2-7; 7 bases line up with TRBD1. Germline lookup yields CDR1 SQVTM and CDR2 ANQGSEA. CDR3 length: 15 residues. V shed 7 bases and J 2 bases; nucleotides not matched to a gene: 14. For the CDR3, the DNA is TGCAGCGCTGTGCACCGGGACAGTGAAACCTACGAGCAGTACTTC. Translating gives CSAVHRDSETYEQYF.

The chain links TRBV27 to TRBJ1-1; perhaps TRBD1 as D (6 bases). Germline V gene lookup returns CDR1 MNHEY and CDR2 SMNVEV (reference sequence). The V gene lost 5 bases and the J gene lost 0 bases, with 10 bases spanning the gap. The CDR3 contains 14 residues. CDR3 DNA sequence: TGTGCCAGCAGTAGGACAGCCATGAACACTGAAGCTTTCTTT. Amino acids: CASSRTAMNTEAFF.

CDR3 in amino acids: CASSPAQGDSYNEQFF. In DNA form, the CDR3 reads TGTGCCAGCAGCCCGGCACAGGGGGATTCCTACAATGAGCAGTTCTTC. J is TRBJ2-1 and V is TRBV27; 8 bases match TRBD1. V lost 6 bases, J lost 1 base, and 8 bases stayed unmatched. CDR1 and CDR2 (germline): MNHEY, SMNVEV (reference sequence). The CDR3 runs to 16 residues.

The chain recombines TRBV10-2 with TRBJ2-1; either TRBD1 or TRBD2 may fit D (5 bases each). Germline lookup yields CDR1 WSHSY and CDR2 SAAADI. The germline V and J ends were trimmed by 4 bases and 9 bases, with 7 bases remaining between them. The CDR3 length is 11 residues. DNA of the CDR3: TGCGCCAGCAGTGGGGGGACTGAGCAGTTCTTC. Translated: CASSGGTEQFF.